This TCR beta chain was observed in a study of PD-1 blockade in classical Hodgkin lymphoma. Across the study: Every 2 weeks, patients got 3 mg/kg intravenous nivolumab.

Patients all relapsed after autologous stem cell transplantation, and there was variation in brentuximab vedotin exposure. CDR3 length: 14 residues. Trimming left V 0 bases short and J 7 bases short, with 12 bases between. The germline V gene has CDR1 LNHNV and CDR2 YYDKDF (reference sequence). Study-wide results and limits: Complete responders' diversity at baseline resembled that of newly diagnosed patients. A significant rise in TCR diversity by C4D1 was seen for CD4+ but not CD8+ cells.

Points on this clone: Its antigen is undetermined.

Libraries were prepared by immunoSEQ multiplex PCR; TCRdb keeps only in-frame clonotypes and omits some of them. The sample contains 17,000 or so clones, roughly 82% of which appear only once. The sample consisted of peripheral blood mononuclear cells (PBMCs), taken before the second cycle of nivolumab. The rearrangement uses TRBV15 and TRBJ1-2; TRBD1 is a possible D gene (5 bases). The clonotype comes from a human donor with classical Hodgkin lymphoma. CDR3: CATSRDRGYSGYTF. CDR3 nucleotides: TGTGCCACCAGCAGAGATCGGGGGTATTCTGGCTACACCTTC. The entire variable domain, with the rest obtained from reference TRBV15 and TRBJ1-2, is as follows: DAMVIQNPRYQVTQFGKPVTLSCSQTLNHNVMYWYQQKSSQAPKLLFHYYDKDFNNEADTPDNFQSRRPNTSFCFLDIRSPGLGDTAMYLCATSRDRGYSGYTFGSGTRLTVV.